This TCR beta chain was profiled in a study of shared clonotypes between healthy human individuals. Study background: Three plates were used per donor for CD4 naive, three for CD4 memory, two for CD8 naive and one for CD8 memory.

Naivety among CD8 cells was defined by CD45RO negativity and positive CCR7 selection, thereby excluding terminally differentiated effector memory CD45RA+ cells. For this clone: Antigen specificity is unknown.

Broader study findings: A few donors had approximately 4.6% of their naive CD4 clonotypes in common.

Replicate PCRs run on sorted subsets employed roughly 190 ng DNA, approximately 30,000 T cell genomes. Method: immunoSEQ multiplex PCR; TCRdb's copy keeps in-frame clones and lacks some. Of about 2 million clones listed, about 94% are singletons. CDR3 length equals 13 residues. The V gene's germline CDR1 is SQVTM and CDR2 ANQGSEA. V was cut by 3 bases and J by 3 bases, with 11 bases left in between. The clonotype originates from a man younger than 35 in good health. This chain uses TRBV29-1 with TRBJ1-1, with unresolved D. The source material was naive CD8+ T cells sorted from blood. This chain's CDR3 is CSVDLGWDTEAFF. The CDR3 region has the DNA TGCAGCGTTGATTTGGGGTGGGACACTGAAGCTTTCTTT. Complete variable domain (other parts from reference TRBV29-1 and TRBJ1-1): SAVISQKPSRDICQRGTSLTIQCQVDSQVTMMFWYRQQPGQSLTLIATANQGSEATYESGFVIDKFPISRPNLTFSTLTVSNMSPEDSSIYLCSVDLGWDTEAFFGQGTRLTVV.